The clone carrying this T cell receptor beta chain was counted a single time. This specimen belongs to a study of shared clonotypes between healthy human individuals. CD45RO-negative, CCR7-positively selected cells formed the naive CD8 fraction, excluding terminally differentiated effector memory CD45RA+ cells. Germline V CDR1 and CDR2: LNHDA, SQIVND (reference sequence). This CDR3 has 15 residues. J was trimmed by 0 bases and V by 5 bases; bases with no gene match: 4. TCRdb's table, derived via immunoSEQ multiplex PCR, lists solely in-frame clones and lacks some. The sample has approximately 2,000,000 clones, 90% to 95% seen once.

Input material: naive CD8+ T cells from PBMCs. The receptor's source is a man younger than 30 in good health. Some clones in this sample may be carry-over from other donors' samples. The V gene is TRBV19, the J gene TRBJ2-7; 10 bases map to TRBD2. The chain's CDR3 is CASSPGLANSYEQYF. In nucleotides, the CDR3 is TGTGCCAGTAGTCCGGGACTAGCGAACTCCTACGAGCAGTACTTC.